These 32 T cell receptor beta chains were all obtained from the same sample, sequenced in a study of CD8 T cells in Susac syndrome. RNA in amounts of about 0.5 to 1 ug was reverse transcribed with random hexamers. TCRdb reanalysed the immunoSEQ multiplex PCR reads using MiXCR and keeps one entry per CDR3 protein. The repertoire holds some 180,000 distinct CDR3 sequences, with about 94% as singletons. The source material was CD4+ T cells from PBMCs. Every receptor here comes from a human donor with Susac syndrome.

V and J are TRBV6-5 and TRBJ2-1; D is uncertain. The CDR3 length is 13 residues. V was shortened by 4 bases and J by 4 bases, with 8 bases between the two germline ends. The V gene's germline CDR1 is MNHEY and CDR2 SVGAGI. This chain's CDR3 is CASSSSAYNEQFF. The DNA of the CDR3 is TGTGCCAGCAGTTCTTCAGCATACAATGAGCAGTTCTTC.

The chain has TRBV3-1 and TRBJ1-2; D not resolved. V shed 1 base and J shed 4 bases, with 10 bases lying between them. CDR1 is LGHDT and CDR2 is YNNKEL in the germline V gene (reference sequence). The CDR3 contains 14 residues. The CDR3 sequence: CASSQVPEAYGYTF. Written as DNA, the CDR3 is TGTGCCAGCAGCCAAGTTCCGGAGGCCTATGGCTACACCTTC.

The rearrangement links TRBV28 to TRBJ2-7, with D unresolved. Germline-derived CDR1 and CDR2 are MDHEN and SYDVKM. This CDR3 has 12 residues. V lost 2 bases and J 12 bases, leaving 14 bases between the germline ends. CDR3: CASSLPTTGRYF. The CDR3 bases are TGTGCCAGCAGTTTACCTACAACCGGTCGGTACTTC. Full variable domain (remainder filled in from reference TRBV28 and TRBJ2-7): DVKVTQSSRYLVKRTGEKVFLECVQDMDHENMFWYRQDPGLGLRLIYFSYDVKMKEKGDIPEGYSVSREKKERFSLILESASTNQTSMYLCASSLPTTGRYFGPGTRLTVT.

DNA of the CDR3: TGTGCCTGGAGGTCGATATTGAATTCACCCCTCCACTTT. Its protein product is CAWRSILNSPLHF. The chain has TRBV30 and TRBJ1-6; D not certain. The V end lost 3 bases, the J end lost 7 bases, and 10 bases lay between the germline ends. From germline, CDR1 is GTSNPN and CDR2 SVGIG (reference sequence). CDR3 length: 13 residues.

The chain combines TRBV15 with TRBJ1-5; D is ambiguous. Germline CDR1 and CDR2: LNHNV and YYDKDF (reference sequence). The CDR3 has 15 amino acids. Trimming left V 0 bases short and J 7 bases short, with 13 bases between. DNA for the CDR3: TGTGCCACCAGCAGAGATCCCGCCGGCGGGCAGCCCCAGCATTTT. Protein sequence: CATSRDPAGGQPQHF.

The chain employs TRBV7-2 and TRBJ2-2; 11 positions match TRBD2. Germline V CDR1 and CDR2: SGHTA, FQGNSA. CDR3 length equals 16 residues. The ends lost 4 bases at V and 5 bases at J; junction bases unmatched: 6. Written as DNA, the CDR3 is TGTGCCAGCAGCTCTTGGACTAGCGGGCGGACCGGGGAGCTGTTTTTT. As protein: CASSSWTSGRTGELFF.

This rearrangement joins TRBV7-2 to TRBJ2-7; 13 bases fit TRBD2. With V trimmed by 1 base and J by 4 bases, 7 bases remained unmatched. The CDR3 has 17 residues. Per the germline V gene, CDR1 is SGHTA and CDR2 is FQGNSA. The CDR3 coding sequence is TGTGCCAGCAGCTTAGGAGGGACTAGCGGGACAAGATACGAGCAGTACTTC. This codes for CASSLGGTSGTRYEQYF.

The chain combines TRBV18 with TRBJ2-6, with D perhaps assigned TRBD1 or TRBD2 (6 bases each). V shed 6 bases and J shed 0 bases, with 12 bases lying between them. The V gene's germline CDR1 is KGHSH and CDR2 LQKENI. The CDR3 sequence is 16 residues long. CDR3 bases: TGTGCCAGCTCCCGGGGGCGGGGCTCTGGGGCCAACGTCCTGACTTTC. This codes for CASSRGRGSGANVLTF.

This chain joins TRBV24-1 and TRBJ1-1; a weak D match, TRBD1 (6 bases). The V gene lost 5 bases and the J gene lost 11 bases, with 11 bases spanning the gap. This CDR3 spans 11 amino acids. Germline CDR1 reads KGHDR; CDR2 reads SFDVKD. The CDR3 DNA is TGTGCCACCAGTGGAACAGGGAGGGCTTTCTTT. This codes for CATSGTGRAFF.

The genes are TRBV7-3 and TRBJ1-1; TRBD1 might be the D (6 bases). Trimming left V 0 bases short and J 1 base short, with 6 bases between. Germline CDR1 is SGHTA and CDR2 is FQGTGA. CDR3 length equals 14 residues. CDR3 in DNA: TGTGCCAGCAGCTTAACGACAGGGAACACTGAAGCTTTCTTT. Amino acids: CASSLTTGNTEAFF. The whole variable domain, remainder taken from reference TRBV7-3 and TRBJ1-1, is GAGVSQTPSNKVTEKGKYVELRCDPISGHTALYWYRQSLGQGPEFLIYFQGTGAADDSGLPNDRFFAVRPEGSVSTLKIQRTERGDSAVYLCASSLTTGNTEAFFGQGTRLTVV.

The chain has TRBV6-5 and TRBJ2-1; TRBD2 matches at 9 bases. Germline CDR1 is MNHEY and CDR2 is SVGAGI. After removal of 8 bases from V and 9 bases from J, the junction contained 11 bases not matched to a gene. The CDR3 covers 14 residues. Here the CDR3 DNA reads TGTGCCAGCGGGGATCGGCGGGAGGGCCCTGAGCAGTTCTTC. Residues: CASGDRREGPEQFF.

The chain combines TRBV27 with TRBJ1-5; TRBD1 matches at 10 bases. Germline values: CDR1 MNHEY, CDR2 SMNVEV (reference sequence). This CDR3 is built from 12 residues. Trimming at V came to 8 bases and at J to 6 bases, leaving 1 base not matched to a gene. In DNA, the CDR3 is TGTGCCAGCGGGACAGGGGTTCAGCCCCAGCATTTT. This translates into CASGTGVQPQHF.

The CDR3 protein is CSARTSGRRGEQYF. CDR3 nucleotide sequence: TGCAGTGCTAGAACTAGCGGGAGGCGGGGCGAGCAGTACTTC. J is TRBJ2-7 and V is TRBV20-1; TRBD2 matches at 12 bases. The germline gives CDR1 DFQATT, CDR2 SNEGSKA (reference sequence). V was clipped by 2 bases and J by 6 bases; unmatched bases: 5. The CDR3 is made up of 14 amino acids.

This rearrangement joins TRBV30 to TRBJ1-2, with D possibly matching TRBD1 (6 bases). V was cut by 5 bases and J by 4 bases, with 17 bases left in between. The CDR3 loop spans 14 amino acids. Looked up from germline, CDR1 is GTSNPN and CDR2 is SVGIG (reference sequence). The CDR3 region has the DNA TGTGCCTGGCTGTCCTACAGGGCAGGCTATGGCTACACCTTC. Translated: CAWLSYRAGYGYTF.

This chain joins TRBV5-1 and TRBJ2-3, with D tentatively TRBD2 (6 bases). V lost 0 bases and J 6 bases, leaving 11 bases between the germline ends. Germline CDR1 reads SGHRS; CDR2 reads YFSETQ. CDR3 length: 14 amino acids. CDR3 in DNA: TGCGCCAGCAGCTTGGCAACTAGCCACGATACGCAGTATTTT. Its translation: CASSLATSHDTQYF.

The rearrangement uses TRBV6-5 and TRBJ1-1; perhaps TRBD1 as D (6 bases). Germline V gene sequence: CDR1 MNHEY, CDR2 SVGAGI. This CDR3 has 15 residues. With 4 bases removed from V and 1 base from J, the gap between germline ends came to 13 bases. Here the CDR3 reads CASSSDSFQNTEAFF. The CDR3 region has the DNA TGTGCCAGCAGTTCGGACAGCTTCCAGAACACTGAAGCTTTCTTT.

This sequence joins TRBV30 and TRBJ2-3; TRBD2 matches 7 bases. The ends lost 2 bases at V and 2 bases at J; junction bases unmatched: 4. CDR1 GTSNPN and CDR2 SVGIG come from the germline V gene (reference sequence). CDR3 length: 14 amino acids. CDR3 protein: CAWSSGKVTDTQYF. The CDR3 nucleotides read TGTGCCTGGAGTAGCGGGAAGGTCACAGATACGCAGTATTTT. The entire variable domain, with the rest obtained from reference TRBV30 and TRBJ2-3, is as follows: SQTIHQWPATLVQPVGSPLSLECTVEGTSNPNLYWYRQAAGRGLQLLFYSVGIGQISSEVPQNLSASRPQDRQFILSSKKLLLSDSGFYLCAWSSGKVTDTQYFGPGTRLTVL.

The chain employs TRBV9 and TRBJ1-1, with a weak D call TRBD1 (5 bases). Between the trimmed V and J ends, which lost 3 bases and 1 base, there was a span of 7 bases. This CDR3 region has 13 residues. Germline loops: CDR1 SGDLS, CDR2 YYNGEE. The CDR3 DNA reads TGTGCCAGCAGCGGACAGAAGAACACTGAAGCTTTCTTT. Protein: CASSGQKNTEAFF.

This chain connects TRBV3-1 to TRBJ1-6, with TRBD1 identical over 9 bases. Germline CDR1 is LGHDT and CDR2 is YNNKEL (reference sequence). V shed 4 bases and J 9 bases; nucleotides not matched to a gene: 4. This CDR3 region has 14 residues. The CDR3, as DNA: TGTGCCAGCAGCCGGGACAGGGTAGGTTCACCCCTCCACTTT. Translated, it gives CASSRDRVGSPLHF.

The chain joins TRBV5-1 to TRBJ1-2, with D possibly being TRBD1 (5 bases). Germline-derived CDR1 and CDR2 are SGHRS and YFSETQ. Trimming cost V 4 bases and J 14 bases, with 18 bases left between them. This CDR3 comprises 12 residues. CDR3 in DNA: TGCGCCAGCAGCCCCCGGGACCCACCGTATACCTTC. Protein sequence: CASSPRDPPYTF. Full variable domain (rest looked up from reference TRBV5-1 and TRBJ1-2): KAGVTQTPRYLIKTRGQQVTLSCSPISGHRSVSWYQQTPGQGLQFLFEYFSETQRNKGNFPGRFSGRQFSNSRSEMNVSTLELGDSALYLCASSPRDPPYTFGSGTRLTVV.

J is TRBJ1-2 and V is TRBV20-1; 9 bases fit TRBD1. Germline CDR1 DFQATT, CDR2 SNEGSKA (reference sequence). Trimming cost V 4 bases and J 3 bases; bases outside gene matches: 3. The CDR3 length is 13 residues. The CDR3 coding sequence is TGCAGTGCTAAGTGGACAGGGGACTATGGCTACACCTTC. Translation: CSAKWTGDYGYTF.

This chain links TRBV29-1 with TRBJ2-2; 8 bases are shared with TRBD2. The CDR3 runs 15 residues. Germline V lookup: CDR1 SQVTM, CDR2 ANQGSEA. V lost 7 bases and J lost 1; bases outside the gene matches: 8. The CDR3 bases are TGCAGCGCCCATACTAGCGGCTTGAACACCGGGGAGCTGTTTTTT. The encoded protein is CSAHTSGLNTGELFF.

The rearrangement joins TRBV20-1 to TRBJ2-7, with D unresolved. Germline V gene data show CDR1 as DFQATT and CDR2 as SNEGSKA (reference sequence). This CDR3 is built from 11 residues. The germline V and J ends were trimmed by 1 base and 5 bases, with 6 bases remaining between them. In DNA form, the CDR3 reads TGCAGTGCTAGAGTACAGCACGAGCAGTACTTC. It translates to CSARVQHEQYF.

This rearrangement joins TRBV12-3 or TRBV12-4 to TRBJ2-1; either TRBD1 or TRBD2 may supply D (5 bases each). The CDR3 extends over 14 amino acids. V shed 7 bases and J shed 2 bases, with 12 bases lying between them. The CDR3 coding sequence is TGTGCCAGCACCCCCGGGACCACCTACAATGAGCAGTTCTTC. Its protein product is CASTPGTTYNEQFF.

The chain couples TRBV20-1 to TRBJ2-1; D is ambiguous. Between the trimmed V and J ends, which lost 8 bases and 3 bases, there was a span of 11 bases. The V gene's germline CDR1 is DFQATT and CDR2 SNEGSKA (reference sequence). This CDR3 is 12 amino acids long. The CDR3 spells CSIGRVYNEQFF. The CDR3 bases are TGCAGTATTGGACGGGTCTACAATGAGCAGTTCTTC.

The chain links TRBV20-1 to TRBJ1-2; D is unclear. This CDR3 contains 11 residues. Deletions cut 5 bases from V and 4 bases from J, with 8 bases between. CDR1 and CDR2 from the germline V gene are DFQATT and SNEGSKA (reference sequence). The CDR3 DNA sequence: TGCAGTGCTGAAAGCGGCTATGGCTACACCTTC. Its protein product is CSAESGYGYTF.

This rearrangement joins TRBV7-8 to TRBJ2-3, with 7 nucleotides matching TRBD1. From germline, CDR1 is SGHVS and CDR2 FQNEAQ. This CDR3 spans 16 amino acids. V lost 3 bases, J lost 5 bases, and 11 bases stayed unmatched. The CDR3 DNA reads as TGTGCCAGCAGCTTTAGTTCGACAGGGAAAGTAGATACGCAGTATTTT. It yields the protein CASSFSSTGKVDTQYF. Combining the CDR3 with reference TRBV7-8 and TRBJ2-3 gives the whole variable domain GAGVSQSPRYKVAKRGQDVALRCDPISGHVSLFWYQQALGQGPEFLTYFQNEAQLDKSGLPSDRFFAERPEGSVSTLKIQRTQQEDSAVYLCASSFSSTGKVDTQYFGPGTRLTVL.

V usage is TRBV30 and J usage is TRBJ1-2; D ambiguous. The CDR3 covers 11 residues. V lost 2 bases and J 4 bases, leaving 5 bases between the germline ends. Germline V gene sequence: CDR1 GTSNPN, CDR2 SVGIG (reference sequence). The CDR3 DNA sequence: TGTGCCTGGAGTTATTCCTATGGCTACACCTTC. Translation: CAWSYSYGYTF.

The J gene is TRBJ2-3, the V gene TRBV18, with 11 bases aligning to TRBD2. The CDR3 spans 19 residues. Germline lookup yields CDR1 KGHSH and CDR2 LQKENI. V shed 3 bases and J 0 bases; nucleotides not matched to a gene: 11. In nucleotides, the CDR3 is TGTGCCAGCTCACCGGTACGGACTAGCGGGCGATTAAGCACAGATACGCAGTATTTT. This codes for CASSPVRTSGRLSTDTQYF.

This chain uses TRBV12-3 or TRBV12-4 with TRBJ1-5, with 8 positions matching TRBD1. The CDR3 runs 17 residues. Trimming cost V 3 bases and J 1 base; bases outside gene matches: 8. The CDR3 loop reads CASSLGQGALSNQPQHF. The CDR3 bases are TGTGCCAGCAGTTTGGGGCAGGGGGCGCTCAGCAATCAGCCCCAGCATTTT.

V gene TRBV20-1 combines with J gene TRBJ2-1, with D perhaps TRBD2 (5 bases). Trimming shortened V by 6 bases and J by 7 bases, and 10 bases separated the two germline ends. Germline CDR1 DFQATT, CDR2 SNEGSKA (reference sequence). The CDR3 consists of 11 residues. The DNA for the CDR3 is TGCAGTGCCAGGAGGCCGAATGAGCAGTTCTTC. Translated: CSARRPNEQFF.

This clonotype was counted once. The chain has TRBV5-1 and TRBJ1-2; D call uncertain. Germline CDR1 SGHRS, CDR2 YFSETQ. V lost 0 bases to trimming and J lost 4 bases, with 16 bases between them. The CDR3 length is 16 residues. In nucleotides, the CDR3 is TGCGCCAGCAGCTTGGTGGCTGACACGTTTAGCTATGGCTACACCTTC. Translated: CASSLVADTFSYGYTF.